A single sample is the source of the 27 T cell receptor beta chains below, sequenced in a study of a mutant IDH1 vaccine in newly diagnosed glioma. Time point in this sample: baseline, week 1 (first vaccination visit). Indicated treatment: pre-vaccination baseline after standard-of-care therapy. Measured with immunoSEQ multiplex PCR; TCRdb has only the in-frame clones, and not every one. The sample includes about 98,000 clones, around 90% seen only once; the top ten take approximately 0.6%. Sequenced material: PBMCs, taken from a glioma patient treated with radiotherapy, temozolomide or both. The receptors derive from a woman aged 45 to 65 with glioma.

The chain carries TRBV28 and TRBJ2-5; 9 nucleotides agree with TRBD1. This CDR3 is built from 17 residues. The trim removed 4 bases at V and 5 bases at J, leaving 14 bases unmatched. Looked up from germline, CDR1 is MDHEN and CDR2 is SYDVKM. CDR3 DNA: TGTGCCAGCAGTTCCCCTTATGGGGGCGGGACAGGGGAGACCCAGTACTTC. Amino acid sequence: CASSSPYGGGTGETQYF.

CDR3 bases: TGTGCCAGCACCTTCATCCCTCCCCCCGAACGGCAGCCCCAGCATTTT. Protein sequence: CASTFIPPPERQPQHF. The chain uses TRBV28 and TRBJ1-5; D is unresolved. V shed 7 bases and J shed 7 bases, with 23 bases lying between them. Per germline, CDR1 MDHEN and CDR2 SYDVKM. This CDR3 has 16 amino acids. The full variable domain, in which reference TRBV28 and TRBJ1-5 provide the parts outside the CDR3, is DVKVTQSSRYLVKRTGEKVFLECVQDMDHENMFWYRQDPGLGLRLIYFSYDVKMKEKGDIPEGYSVSREKKERFSLILESASTNQTSMYLCASTFIPPPERQPQHFGDGTRLSIL.

This chain connects TRBV2 to TRBJ2-3; a possible D gene is TRBD2 (6 bases). The V end lost 5 bases, the J end lost 1 base, and 10 bases lay between the germline ends. There are 14 residues in the CDR3. Germline-derived CDR1 and CDR2 are SNHLY and FYNNEI. CDR3 loop: CASSRSGRTDTQYF. DNA of the CDR3: TGTGCCAGCAGTCGTAGCGGCCGCACAGATACGCAGTATTTT. Drawing the rest from reference TRBV2 and TRBJ2-3, the complete variable domain is EPEVTQTPSHQVTQMGQEVILRCVPISNHLYFYWYRQILGQKVEFLVSFYNNEISEKSEIFDDQFSVERPDGSNFTLKIRSTKLEDSAMYFCASSRSGRTDTQYFGPGTRLTVL.

The V and J genes are TRBV19 and TRBJ2-5; tentatively, D is TRBD1 or TRBD2 (5 bases each). Between the trimmed V and J ends, which lost 4 bases and 0 bases, there was a span of 9 bases. This CDR3 region has 14 residues. Germline V gene lookup returns CDR1 LNHDA and CDR2 SQIVND (reference sequence). DNA for the CDR3: TGTGCCAGTAGTACGATGGGACACCAAGAGACCCAGTACTTC. Amino acids: CASSTMGHQETQYF.

The chain employs TRBV5-1 and TRBJ2-2, with 9 bases identical to TRBD2. The CDR3 is made up of 15 amino acids. Per the germline V gene, CDR1 is SGHRS and CDR2 is YFSETQ. V lost 1 base, J lost 3 bases, and 1 base stayed unmatched. Here the CDR3 reads CASSLIAGDTGELFF. CDR3 nucleotides: TGCGCCAGCAGCTTGATAGCGGGAGACACCGGGGAGCTGTTTTTT.

The gene calls are TRBV18 and TRBJ1-6; D is perhaps TRBD1 (6 bases). V was cut by 3 bases and J by 8 bases, with 11 bases left in between. The germline V gene encodes CDR1 KGHSH and CDR2 LQKENI. CDR3 length: 14 residues. The CDR3 is CASSPGGIDSPLHF. In DNA form, the CDR3 reads TGTGCCAGCTCACCCGGGGGCATCGATTCACCCCTCCACTTT. Supplemented by reference TRBV18 and TRBJ1-6, the full variable domain reads NAGVMQNPRHLVRRRGQEARLRCSPMKGHSHVYWYRQLPEEGLKFMVYLQKENIIDESGMPKERFSAEFPKEGPSILRIQQVVRGDSAAYFCASSPGGIDSPLHFGNGTRLTVT.

Details on this clone: This sample includes further DNA sequences coding for the same CDR3. The gene calls are TRBV27 and TRBJ2-1; D gene unclear. Germline V CDR1 and CDR2: MNHEY, SMNVEV (reference sequence). V was trimmed by 5 bases and J by 5 bases, leaving 4 bases between them. CDR3 length: 11 amino acids. For the CDR3, the DNA is TGTGCCAGCAGTCGTAACAATGAGCAGTTCTTC. Amino acid sequence: CASSRNNEQFF.

V is TRBV11-2 and J is TRBJ1-2; tentative D call: TRBD1 (5 bases). Germline CDR1 is SGHAT and CDR2 is FQNNGV. Trimming removed 3 bases at V and 5 bases at J, with 13 bases between. The CDR3 spans 14 residues. Here the CDR3 reads CASSFTGLDYGYTF. Here the CDR3 DNA reads TGTGCCAGCAGCTTCACGGGGCTAGATTATGGCTACACCTTC.

The chain recombines TRBV15 with TRBJ1-3; D uncertain. This CDR3 has 12 residues. With 4 bases removed from V and 4 bases from J, the gap between germline ends came to 5 bases. Germline-derived CDR1 and CDR2 are LNHNV and YYDKDF (reference sequence). The CDR3 here is CATSIEGNTIYF. The CDR3 nucleotides read TGTGCCACCAGCATAGAAGGAAACACCATATATTTT.

The V gene is TRBV6-5, the J gene TRBJ2-1; TRBD1 matches at 7 bases. Germline V CDR1 and CDR2: MNHEY, SVGAGI. The CDR3 runs 14 residues. Germline trimming cut 1 base from V and 9 bases from J; bases unmatched to any gene: 6. CDR3 sequence: CASSYLQGHGEQFF. The DNA for the CDR3 is TGTGCCAGCAGTTACTTACAGGGGCACGGTGAGCAGTTCTTC.

CDR3 loop: CASRPQGWDYGYTF. The CDR3 DNA reads TGTGCCAGCAGGCCACAGGGGTGGGACTATGGCTACACCTTC. The rearrangement joins TRBV28 to TRBJ1-2; 7 bases are shared with TRBD1. The length of the CDR3 is 14 residues. Germline trimming cut 6 bases from V and 3 bases from J; bases unmatched to any gene: 7. CDR1 is MDHEN, CDR2 SYDVKM, per germline.

The genes are TRBV27 and TRBJ2-1; 8 bases map to TRBD2. V was pared by 6 bases and J by 7 bases, with 17 bases of the junction left unmatched. Germline lookup yields CDR1 MNHEY and CDR2 SMNVEV (reference sequence). CDR3 length: 17 amino acids. The CDR3 region is CASSLAAGTRSRNEQFF. In DNA form, the CDR3 reads TGTGCCAGCAGCCTGGCCGCCGGGACTAGAAGTAGGAATGAGCAGTTCTTC.

J is TRBJ2-3 and V is TRBV10-3; 9 bases match TRBD1. Germline V lookup: CDR1 ENHRY, CDR2 SYGVKD. J gave up 1 base and V 1 base, and 9 bases lay outside the gene matches. This CDR3 comprises 18 residues. The CDR3: CAISEFNRDRARTDTQYF. In DNA, the CDR3 is TGTGCCATCAGTGAGTTCAACCGGGACAGGGCGCGCACAGATACGCAGTATTTT.

V and J are TRBV28 and TRBJ1-1, with 8 bases matching TRBD1. Germline V CDR1 and CDR2: MDHEN, SYDVKM. V dropped 2 bases and J dropped 3; count of bases not matched to a gene: 5. The CDR3 length is 15 residues. This chain's CDR3 is CASSLQGAKDTEAFF. CDR3 DNA sequence: TGTGCCAGCAGTTTACAGGGGGCGAAGGACACTGAAGCTTTCTTT. The full variable domain, rest sourced from reference TRBV28 and TRBJ1-1, is DVKVTQSSRYLVKRTGEKVFLECVQDMDHENMFWYRQDPGLGLRLIYFSYDVKMKEKGDIPEGYSVSREKKERFSLILESASTNQTSMYLCASSLQGAKDTEAFFGQGTRLTVV.

V usage is TRBV5-1 and J usage is TRBJ2-1, with D tentatively TRBD1 or TRBD2 (5 bases each). Deletions cut 7 bases from V and 5 bases from J, with 13 bases between. The CDR3 length is 13 residues. Looked up from germline, CDR1 is SGHRS and CDR2 is YFSETQ. The CDR3 DNA is TGCGCCAGCTACGGGACGGCCCACAATGAGCAGTTCTTC. Encoded protein: CASYGTAHNEQFF.

The chain recombines TRBV28 with TRBJ1-5; TRBD1 aligns across 7 bases. The V gene's germline CDR1 is MDHEN and CDR2 SYDVKM. The CDR3 totals 16 residues. V dropped 7 bases and J dropped 3; count of bases not matched to a gene: 12. The CDR3: CASTFAQGEDNQPQHF. The CDR3 bases are TGTGCCAGCACCTTCGCGCAGGGGGAGGACAATCAGCCCCAGCATTTT.

The chain couples TRBV4-2 to TRBJ2-1, with unresolved D. CDR1 and CDR2 (germline): LGHNA, YNFKEQ. V was clipped by 4 bases and J by 8 bases, with 12 bases between them. The CDR3 consists of 13 residues. DNA for the CDR3: TGTGCCAGCAGCCGCTCTGGTAGGGATGAGCAGTTCTTC. It translates to CASSRSGRDEQFF.

The rearrangement joins TRBV9 to TRBJ2-3; D possibly corresponds to TRBD1 (6 bases). The CDR3 spans 14 residues. V was pared by 6 bases and J by 2 bases, with 13 bases between. From germline, CDR1 is SGDLS and CDR2 YYNGEE. CDR3 sequence reads: CASTQTGITDTQYF. CDR3 DNA: TGTGCCAGCACCCAGACAGGCATCACAGATACGCAGTATTTT.

This chain joins TRBV6-6 and TRBJ2-7; the match to TRBD2 covers 16 bases. The CDR3 length is 16 residues. V lost 7 bases to trimming and J lost 7 bases; unmatched junction nucleotides: 10. The V gene's germline CDR1 is MNHNY and CDR2 SVGAGI (reference sequence). This CDR3 reads CASILKGTSGRAEQYF. In DNA, the CDR3 is TGTGCCAGCATCCTCAAAGGGACTAGCGGGAGGGCTGAGCAGTACTTC.

The V call is TRBV5-1, the J call TRBJ2-5; TRBD1 might be the D (5 bases). Germline V CDR1 and CDR2: SGHRS, YFSETQ. CDR3 length equals 13 residues. The germline V and J ends were trimmed by 6 bases and 5 bases, with 14 bases remaining between them. The CDR3 coding sequence is TGCGCCAGCACACTTGGGGCGAGGGAGACCCAGTACTTC. Translating it yields CASTLGARETQYF.

The chain is built from TRBV7-9 and TRBJ2-7; D is undetermined. V lost 5 bases to trimming and J lost 6 bases, with 17 bases between them. The CDR3 has 14 residues. Germline V gene data show CDR1 as SEHNR and CDR2 as FQNEAQ (reference sequence). The CDR3 DNA is TGTGCCAGCAGCAAAAGCCCTTCAGAGCCCGAGCAGTACTTC. The encoded protein is CASSKSPSEPEQYF.

V gene TRBV5-1 combines with J gene TRBJ2-1; a possible D gene is TRBD2 (6 bases). The germline V and J ends were trimmed by 2 bases and 4 bases, with 16 bases remaining between them. The V gene's germline CDR1 is SGHRS and CDR2 YFSETQ. There are 16 residues in the CDR3. The chain's CDR3 is CASSFTLGTGYNEQFF. DNA of the CDR3: TGCGCCAGCAGCTTTACCCTAGGGACTGGATACAATGAGCAGTTCTTC.

V is TRBV11-2 and J is TRBJ2-5; D uncertain. V shed 2 bases and J shed 3 bases, with 7 bases lying between them. The CDR3 has 13 amino acids. The germline V gene has CDR1 SGHAT and CDR2 FQNNGV. CDR3 sequence (DNA): TGTGCCAGCAGCTTACATCTAGAAGAGACCCAGTACTTC. This sequence encodes CASSLHLEETQYF. Full variable domain (outside the CDR3, taken from reference TRBV11-2 and TRBJ2-5): EAGVAQSPRYKIIEKRQSVAFWCNPISGHATLYWYQQILGQGPKLLIQFQNNGVVDDSQLPKDRFSAERLKGVDSTLKIQPAKLEDSAVYLCASSLHLEETQYFGPGTRLLVL.

The CDR3 DNA is TGTGCCAGCAGCTTGGGAGGGGCTGGGGAGACCCAGTACTTC. This translates into CASSLGGAGETQYF. The V call is TRBV7-9, the J call TRBJ2-5, with TRBD2 matching over 7 bases. V lost 3 bases, J lost 5 bases, and 6 bases stayed unmatched. CDR1 and CDR2 from the germline V gene are SEHNR and FQNEAQ (reference sequence). The CDR3 is 14 residues long.

CDR3 DNA sequence: TGTGCCAGCAGCTCCTTATCCCCGGGACATGGGCTGTTTTTT. Translated, it gives CASSSLSPGHGLFF. The V call is TRBV11-2, the J call TRBJ1-4; TRBD1 might be the D (6 bases). CDR3 length: 14 amino acids. Trimming removed 4 bases from V and 14 bases from J, with 20 bases in between. In germline, CDR1 is SGHAT, CDR2 FQNNGV.

V is TRBV13 and J is TRBJ2-1, with TRBD2 as a possible D gene (5 bases). From germline, CDR1 is PRHDT and CDR2 FYEKMQ (reference sequence). The CDR3 has 13 residues. V dropped 5 bases and J dropped 5 bases, with 10 bases sitting between them. CDR3 residues: CASSPTGDNEQFF. Here the CDR3 DNA reads TGTGCCAGCAGCCCGACCGGGGACAATGAGCAGTTCTTC.

The CDR3 DNA follows: TGTGCCAGCAGCTACGGACAGGGGGTGAGTGGCTACACCTTC. Protein sequence: CASSYGQGVSGYTF. The chain has TRBV7-9 and TRBJ1-2; 10 bases fit TRBD1. CDR3 length equals 14 residues. V dropped 4 bases and J dropped 7; count of bases not matched to a gene: 6. Germline values: CDR1 SEHNR, CDR2 FQNEAQ (reference sequence). Complete variable domain (other parts from reference TRBV7-9 and TRBJ1-2): DTGVSQNPRHKITKRGQNVTFRCDPISEHNRLYWYRQTLGQGPEFLTYFQNEAQLEKSRLLSDRFSAERPKGSFSTLEIQRTEQGDSAMYLCASSYGQGVSGYTFGSGTRLTVV.